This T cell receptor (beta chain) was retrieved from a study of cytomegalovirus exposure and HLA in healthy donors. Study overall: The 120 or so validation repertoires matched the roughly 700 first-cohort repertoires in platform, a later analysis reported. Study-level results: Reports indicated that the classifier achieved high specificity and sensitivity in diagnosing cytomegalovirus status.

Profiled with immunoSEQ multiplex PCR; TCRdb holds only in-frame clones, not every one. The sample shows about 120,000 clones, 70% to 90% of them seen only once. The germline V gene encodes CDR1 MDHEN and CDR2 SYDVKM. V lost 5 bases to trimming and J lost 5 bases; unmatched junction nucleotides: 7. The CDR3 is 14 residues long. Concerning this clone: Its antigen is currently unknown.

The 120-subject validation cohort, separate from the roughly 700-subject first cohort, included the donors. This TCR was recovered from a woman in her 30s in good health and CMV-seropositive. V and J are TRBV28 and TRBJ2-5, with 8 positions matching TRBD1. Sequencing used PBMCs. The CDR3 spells CASSTDRGGETQYF. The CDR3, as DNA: TGTGCCAGCAGTACTGACAGGGGAGGTGAGACCCAGTACTTC.